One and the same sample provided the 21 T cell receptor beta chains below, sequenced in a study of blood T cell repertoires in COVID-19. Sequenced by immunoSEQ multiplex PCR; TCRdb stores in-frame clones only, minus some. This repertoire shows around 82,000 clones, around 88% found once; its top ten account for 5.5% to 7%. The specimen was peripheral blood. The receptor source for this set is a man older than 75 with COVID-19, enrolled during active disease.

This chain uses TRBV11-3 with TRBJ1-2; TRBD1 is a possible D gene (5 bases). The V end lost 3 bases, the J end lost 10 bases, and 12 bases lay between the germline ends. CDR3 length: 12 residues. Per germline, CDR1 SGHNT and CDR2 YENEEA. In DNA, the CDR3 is TGTGCCAGCAGCTTCAGGGCCGCCTCCTACACCTTC. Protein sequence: CASSFRAASYTF.

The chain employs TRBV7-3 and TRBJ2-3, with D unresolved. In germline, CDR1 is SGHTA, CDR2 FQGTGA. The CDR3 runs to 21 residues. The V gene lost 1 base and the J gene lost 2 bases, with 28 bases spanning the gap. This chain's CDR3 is CASSLNPPGSGELVFTDTQYF. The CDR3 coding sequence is TGTGCCAGCAGCTTAAACCCCCCCGGGTCCGGCGAATTAGTCTTCACAGATACGCAGTATTTT.

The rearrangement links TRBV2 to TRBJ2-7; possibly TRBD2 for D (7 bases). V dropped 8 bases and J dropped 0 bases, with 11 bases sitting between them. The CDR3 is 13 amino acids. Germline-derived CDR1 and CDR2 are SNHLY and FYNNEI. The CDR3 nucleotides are TGTGCCAGCGAGGGGGGGAGCTCCTACGAGCAGTACTTC. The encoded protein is CASEGGSSYEQYF.

In nucleotides, the CDR3 is TGTGCCAGCAGTGAATTAGCGAACAGGGTAGACTCACCCCTCCACTTT. Encoded protein: CASSELANRVDSPLHF. The rearrangement links TRBV6-1 to TRBJ1-6; D may be TRBD1 (6 bases). Trimming took 2 bases from V and 10 from J, leaving 18 bases between them. The CDR3 length is 16 residues. Germline CDR1 reads MNHNS; CDR2 reads SASEGT.

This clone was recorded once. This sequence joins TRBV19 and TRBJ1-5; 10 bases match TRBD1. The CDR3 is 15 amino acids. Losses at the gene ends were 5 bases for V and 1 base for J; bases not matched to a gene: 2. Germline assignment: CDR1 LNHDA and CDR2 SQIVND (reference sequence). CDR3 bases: TGTGCCAGTAGTTTGGGACAGGGGAGCAATCAGCCCCAGCATTTT. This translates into CASSLGQGSNQPQHF.

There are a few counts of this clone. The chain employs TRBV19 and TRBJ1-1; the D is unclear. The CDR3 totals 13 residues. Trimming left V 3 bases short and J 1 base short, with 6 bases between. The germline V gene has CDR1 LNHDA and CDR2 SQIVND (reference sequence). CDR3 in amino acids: CASSMGENTEAFF. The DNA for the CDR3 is TGTGCCAGTAGTATGGGAGAGAACACTGAAGCTTTCTTT. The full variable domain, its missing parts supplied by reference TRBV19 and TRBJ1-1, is DGGITQSPKYLFRKEGQNVTLSCEQNLNHDAMYWYRQDPGQGLRLIYYSQIVNDFQKGDIAEGYSVSREKKESFPLTVTSAQKNPTAFYLCASSMGENTEAFFGQGTRLTVV.

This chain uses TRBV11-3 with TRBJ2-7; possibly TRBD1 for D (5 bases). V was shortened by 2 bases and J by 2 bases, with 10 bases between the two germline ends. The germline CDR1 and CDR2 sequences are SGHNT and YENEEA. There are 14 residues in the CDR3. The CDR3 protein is CASSLFQGPYEQYF. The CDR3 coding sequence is TGTGCCAGCAGCTTATTTCAGGGTCCCTACGAGCAGTACTTC.

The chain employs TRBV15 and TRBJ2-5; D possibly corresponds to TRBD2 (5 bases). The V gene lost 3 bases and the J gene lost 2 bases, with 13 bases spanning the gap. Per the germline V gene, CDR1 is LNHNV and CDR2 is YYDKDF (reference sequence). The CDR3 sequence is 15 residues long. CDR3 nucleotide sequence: TGTGCCACCAGCAGGGACTCGGGTGTACAAGAGACCCAGTACTTC. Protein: CATSRDSGVQETQYF. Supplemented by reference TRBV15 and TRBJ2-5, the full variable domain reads DAMVIQNPRYQVTQFGKPVTLSCSQTLNHNVMYWYQQKSSQAPKLLFHYYDKDFNNEADTPDNFQSRRPNTSFCFLDIRSPGLGDTAMYLCATSRDSGVQETQYFGPGTRLLVL.

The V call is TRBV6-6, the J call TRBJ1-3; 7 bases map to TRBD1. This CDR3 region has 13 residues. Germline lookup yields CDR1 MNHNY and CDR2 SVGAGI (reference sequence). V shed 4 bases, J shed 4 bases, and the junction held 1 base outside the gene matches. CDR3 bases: TGTGCCAGCAGTTCGACAGGGGGAAACACCATATATTTT. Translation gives CASSSTGGNTIYF.

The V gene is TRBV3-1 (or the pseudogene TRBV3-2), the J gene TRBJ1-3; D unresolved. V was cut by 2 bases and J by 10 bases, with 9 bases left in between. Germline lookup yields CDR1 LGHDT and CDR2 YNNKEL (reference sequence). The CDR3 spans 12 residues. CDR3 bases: TGTGCCAGCAGCCAAAGCGCGAGGACCATATATTTT. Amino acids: CASSQSARTIYF.

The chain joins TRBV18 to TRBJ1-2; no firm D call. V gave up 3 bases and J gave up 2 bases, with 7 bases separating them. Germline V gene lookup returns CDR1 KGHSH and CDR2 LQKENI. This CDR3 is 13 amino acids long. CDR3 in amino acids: CASSPAENYGYTF. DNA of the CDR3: TGTGCCAGCTCACCCGCGGAGAACTATGGCTACACCTTC. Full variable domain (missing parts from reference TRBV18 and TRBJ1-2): NAGVMQNPRHLVRRRGQEARLRCSPMKGHSHVYWYRQLPEEGLKFMVYLQKENIIDESGMPKERFSAEFPKEGPSILRIQQVVRGDSAAYFCASSPAENYGYTFGSGTRLTVV.

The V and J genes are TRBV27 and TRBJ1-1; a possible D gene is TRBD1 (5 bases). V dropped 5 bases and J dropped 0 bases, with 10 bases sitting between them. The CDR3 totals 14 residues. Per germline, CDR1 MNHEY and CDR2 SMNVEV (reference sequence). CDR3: CASSPSDMNTEAFF. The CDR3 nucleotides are TGTGCCAGCAGTCCGTCGGACATGAACACTGAAGCTTTCTTT.

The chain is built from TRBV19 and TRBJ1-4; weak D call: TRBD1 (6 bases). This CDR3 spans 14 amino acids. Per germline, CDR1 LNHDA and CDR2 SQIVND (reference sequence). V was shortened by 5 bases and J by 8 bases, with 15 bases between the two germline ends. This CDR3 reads CASSSGEFGEKLFF. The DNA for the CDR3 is TGTGCCAGTAGTTCAGGGGAGTTCGGCGAAAAACTGTTTTTT.

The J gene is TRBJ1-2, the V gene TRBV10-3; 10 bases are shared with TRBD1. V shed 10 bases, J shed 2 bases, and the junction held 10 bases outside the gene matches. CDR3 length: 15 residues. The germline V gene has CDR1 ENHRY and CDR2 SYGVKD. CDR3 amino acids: CATPRDRGSNYGYTF. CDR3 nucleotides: TGTGCCACGCCAAGGGACAGGGGTTCAAACTATGGCTACACCTTC.

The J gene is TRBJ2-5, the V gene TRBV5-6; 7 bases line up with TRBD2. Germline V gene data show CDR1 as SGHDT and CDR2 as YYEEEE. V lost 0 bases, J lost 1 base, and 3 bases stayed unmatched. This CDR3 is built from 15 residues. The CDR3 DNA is TGTGCCAGCAGCTTGGTTTCGGGGGGCCAAGAGACCCAGTACTTC. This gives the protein CASSLVSGGQETQYF.

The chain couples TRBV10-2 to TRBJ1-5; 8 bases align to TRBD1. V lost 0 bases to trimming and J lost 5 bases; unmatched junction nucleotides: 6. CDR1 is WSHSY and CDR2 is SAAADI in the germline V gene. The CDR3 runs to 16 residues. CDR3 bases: TGCGCCAGCAGTGAGTCCTTGGACAGGGCGCATCAGCCCCAGCATTTT. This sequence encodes CASSESLDRAHQPQHF.

The CDR3 nucleotides read TGCGCCAGCAGTTCACAGGGTAGAGGTGAGCAGTTCTTC. Translating gives CASSSQGRGEQFF. The gene calls are TRBV10-1 and TRBJ2-1, with D perhaps matching TRBD1 (6 bases). This CDR3 has 13 amino acids. Trimming shortened V by 5 bases and J by 9 bases, and 14 bases separated the two germline ends. In germline, CDR1 is WNHNN, CDR2 SYGVQD (reference sequence).

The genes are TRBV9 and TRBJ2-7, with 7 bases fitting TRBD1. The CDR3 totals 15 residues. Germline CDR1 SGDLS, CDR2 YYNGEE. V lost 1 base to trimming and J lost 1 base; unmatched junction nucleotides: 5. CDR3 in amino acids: CASSVNPGGSYEQYF. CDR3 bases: TGTGCCAGCAGCGTAAATCCAGGGGGTTCCTACGAGCAGTACTTC.

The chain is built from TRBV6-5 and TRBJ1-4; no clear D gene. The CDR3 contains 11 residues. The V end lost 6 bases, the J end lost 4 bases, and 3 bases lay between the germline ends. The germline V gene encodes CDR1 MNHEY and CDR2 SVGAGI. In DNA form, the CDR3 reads TGTGCCAGCAGACTTAATGAAAAACTGTTTTTT. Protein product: CASRLNEKLFF.

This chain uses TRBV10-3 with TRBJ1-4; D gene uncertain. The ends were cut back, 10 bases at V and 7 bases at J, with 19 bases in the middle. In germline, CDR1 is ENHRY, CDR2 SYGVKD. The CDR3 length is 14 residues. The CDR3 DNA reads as TGTGCCACTATAGACCCGGAGGGAAGTGAAAAACTGTTTTTT. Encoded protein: CATIDPEGSEKLFF.

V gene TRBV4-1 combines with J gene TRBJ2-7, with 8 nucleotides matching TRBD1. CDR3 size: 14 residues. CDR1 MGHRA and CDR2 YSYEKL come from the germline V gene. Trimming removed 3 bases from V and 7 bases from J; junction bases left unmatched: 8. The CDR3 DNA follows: TGCGCCAGCAGCCAGAGACAGGGGATGGGGGAGCAGTACTTC. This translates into CASSQRQGMGEQYF.